The rows below give T cell receptor beta chains drawn from one sample of a study of CD8 T cells in ankylosing spondylitis. From the 5' RACE reads, TCRdb called clonotypes with MiXCR, one entry per CDR3 protein. The sample contains approximately 130,000 distinct CDR3 sequences, around 9.3% of which appear only once. The sample taken for sequencing was blood, either unsorted or a sorted T cell fraction (not recorded which). The receptors were gathered from a male donor with ankylosing spondylitis or in good health (not recorded which). CDR3s include the opening cysteine and the closing phenylalanine or tryptophan. The D gene is left open where the match is weak. Size values are once, few and many counts, or a class for expanded clones, and some rows have none.

D gene: TRBD2
clone size: many
J gene: TRBJ2-3
V gene: TRBV6-2/TRBV6-3
CDR3 protein: CASRKPWEGRTDTQYF
CDR3 DNA: TGTGCCAGCAGAAAACCTTGGGAGGGCCGTACAGATACGCAGTATTTT

D gene: TRBD2
clone size: few
J gene: TRBJ2-7
V gene: TRBV6-2/TRBV6-3
CDR3 protein: CASSYSPFLGGRANEQYF
CDR3 DNA: TGTGCCAGCAGTTACTCCCCATTCCTCGGCGGGAGGGCGAACGAGCAGTACTTC

D gene: .
clone size: few
J gene: TRBJ1-2
V gene: TRBV4-3
CDR3 protein: CASSPRHLQNYGYTF
CDR3 DNA: TGCGCCAGCAGCCCCCGACACCTCCAGAACTATGGCTACACCTTC

D gene: .
clone size: many
J gene: TRBJ2-7
V gene: TRBV20-1
CDR3 protein: CSARAGWDYEQYF
CDR3 DNA: TGCAGTGCTAGGGCGGGATGGGACTACGAGCAGTACTTC

D gene: .
clone size: many
J gene: TRBJ1-1
V gene: TRBV4-3
CDR3 protein: CASSRDGNTEAFF
CDR3 DNA: TGCGCCAGCAGCCGGGACGGCAACACTGAAGCTTTCTTT

D gene: .
clone size: few
J gene: TRBJ2-2
V gene: TRBV13
CDR3 protein: CASSLWDLTGELFF
CDR3 DNA: TGTGCCAGCAGCCTATGGGACCTCACCGGGGAGCTGTTTTTT

D gene: .
clone size: .
J gene: TRBJ2-1
V gene: TRBV7-2
CDR3 protein: CASSTGFPGLLYNEQFF
CDR3 DNA: TGTGCCAGCAGCACCGGATTTCCGGGACTCCTCTACAATGAGCAGTTCTTC

D gene: TRBD2
clone size: many
J gene: TRBJ2-1
V gene: TRBV7-2
CDR3 protein: CASSRSGITVNEQFF
CDR3 DNA: TGTGCCAGCAGCCGTAGCGGGATAACAGTCAATGAGCAGTTCTTC

D gene: TRBD2
clone size: few
J gene: TRBJ2-3
V gene: TRBV6-1
CDR3 protein: CASSALAGARADTQYF
CDR3 DNA: TGTGCCAGCAGTGCCCTAGCGGGAGCCCGAGCAGATACGCAGTATTTT

D gene: TRBD1
clone size: .
J gene: TRBJ2-2
V gene: TRBV11-2
CDR3 protein: CASFSCTRGLRTGELFF
CDR3 DNA: TGTGCCAGCTTTTCGTGTACCAGGGGGCTTCGGACCGGGGAGCTGTTTTTT

D gene: .
clone size: few
J gene: TRBJ2-2
V gene: TRBV7-9
CDR3 protein: CASSLSQGNTGELFF
CDR3 DNA: TGTGCCAGCAGCTTATCACAGGGGAACACCGGGGAGCTGTTTTTT

D gene: .
clone size: many
J gene: TRBJ2-1
V gene: TRBV5-5
CDR3 protein: CASSGIRGPEQFF
CDR3 DNA: TGTGCCAGCAGCGGGATTCGGGGACCTGAGCAGTTCTTC

D gene: TRBD2
clone size: many
J gene: TRBJ2-1
V gene: TRBV29-1
CDR3 protein: CSVEDQSVSGRALNEQFF
CDR3 DNA: TGCAGCGTTGAAGATCAATCCGTTAGCGGGAGGGCCCTCAATGAGCAGTTCTTC

D gene: .
clone size: .
J gene: TRBJ1-6
V gene: TRBV7-2
CDR3 protein: CASRSIGSPLHF
CDR3 DNA: TGTGCCAGCAGATCAATAGGCTCACCCCTCCACTTT

D gene: .
clone size: many
J gene: TRBJ1-1
V gene: TRBV7-2
CDR3 protein: CASSPRAVNTEAFF
CDR3 DNA: TGTGCCAGCAGCCCACGAGCGGTGAACACTGAAGCTTTCTTT

D gene: .
clone size: .
J gene: TRBJ2-2
V gene: TRBV5-1
CDR3 protein: CASSLVTNTGELFF
CDR3 DNA: TGCGCCAGCAGCTTGGTTACGAACACCGGGGAGCTGTTTTTT